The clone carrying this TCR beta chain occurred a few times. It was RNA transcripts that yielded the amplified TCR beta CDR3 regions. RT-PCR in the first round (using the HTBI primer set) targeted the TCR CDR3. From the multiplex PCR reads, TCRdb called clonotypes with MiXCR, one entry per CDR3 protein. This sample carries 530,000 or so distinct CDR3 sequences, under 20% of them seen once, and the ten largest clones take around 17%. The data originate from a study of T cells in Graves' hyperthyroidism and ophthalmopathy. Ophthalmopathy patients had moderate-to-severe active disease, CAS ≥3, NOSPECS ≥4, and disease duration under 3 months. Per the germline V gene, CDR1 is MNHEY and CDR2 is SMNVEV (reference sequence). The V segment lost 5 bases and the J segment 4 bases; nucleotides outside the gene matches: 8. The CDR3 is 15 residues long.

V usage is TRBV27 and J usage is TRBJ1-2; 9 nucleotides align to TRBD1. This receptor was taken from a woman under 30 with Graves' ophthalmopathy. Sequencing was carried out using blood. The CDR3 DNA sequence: TGTGCCAGCAGTCCGGGGACAGGGTGGGCCTATGGCTACACCTTC. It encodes CASSPGTGWAYGYTF.